This T cell receptor (beta chain) emerged from a study of T cells expressing NK-cell markers. Study-level information: Obtained from sorted CD3+CD56+NKG2C+, CD3+CD56+NKG2C- and CD3+CD56-NKG2C+ T cells were the TCR beta repertoires. Study-wide points: These clonotypes, the leaders elsewhere, also led the CD3+CD56-NKG2C+ fraction in four donors. Of the CD8+ T cell pool in about 6 donors, roughly 1.0-8% was accounted for by dominant NKG2C+ clonotypes.

The authors made TCR beta cDNA libraries by 5'RACE template switching. This switching added a universal primer site and UMIs. TCRdb re-called the 5' RACE reads, yielding one record per CDR3 amino acid sequence without DNA. The listing records roughly 420,000 distinct CDR3 sequences. Remarks on this clonotype: Antigen specificity is unknown.

Germline V gene data show CDR1 as ENHRY and CDR2 as SYGVKD. The CDR3 is made up of 14 amino acids. The chain is built from TRBV10-3 and TRBJ1-3. The sequence was collected from a woman aged 18-70 years in good health. Input material: blood T cells: a sorted CD56 or NKG2C T cell subset, CD4+ or CD8+ T cells, or bulk PBMC T cells (not recorded which). Here the CDR3 reads CDLLRGDSGNTIYF.